This T cell receptor (beta chain) was found in a study of OX40 agonist ivuxolimab in advanced cancers. The data were produced by immunoSEQ multiplex PCR, yet TCRdb's version contains in-frame clones alone and is incomplete. This sample has approximately 79,000 clones, with nearly 95% found just once. The CDR3 contains 14 residues. Deletions cut 4 bases from V and 3 bases from J, with 12 bases between. In germline, CDR1 is SGDLS, CDR2 YYNGEE. In this sample, this clone turned up once. The sample here was CD4+ or CD8+ T cells sorted from blood, taken in a trial of the OX40 agonist ivuxolimab. The rearrangement uses TRBV9 and TRBJ2-3; a weak D match, TRBD2 (5 bases). This TCR was sampled from an adult with an advanced solid tumor such as melanoma, head and neck, liver or kidney cancer. This chain's CDR3 is CASSLLEGTDTQYF. The CDR3 DNA reads as TGTGCCAGCAGCTTACTAGAAGGGACAGATACGCAGTATTTT.